A selection of T cell receptor beta chains follows, all from one sample in a study of control samples from healthy donors and cancer patients. Repertoires were generated with immunoSEQ multiplex PCR, while TCRdb's copy carries only in-frame clones and drops some. The sample lists 68,000 or so clones; 75% to 85% were seen once. The sample taken for sequencing was blood. These receptors all come from a man aged 55 to 70 in good health. Both conserved end residues are trimmed from each CDR3.

V gene: TRBV12-3/TRBV12-4; CDR3 protein: ASSIQGNTEAF
V gene: TRBV6-5; CDR3 protein: ASSWTTSGANVLT
V gene: TRBV6-5; CDR3 protein: ASSTGTAPGI
V gene: TRBV18; CDR3 protein: ASSPDRGREQY
V gene: TRBV7-9; CDR3 protein: ASSTRTGYTDTQY
V gene: TRBV6-1; CDR3 protein: ASSEYGADTQY
V gene: TRBV7-2; CDR3 protein: ASTEEGFNTEAF
V gene: TRBV28; CDR3 protein: ASSSLGDYLIGELF
V gene: TRBV7-6; CDR3 protein: ASSLVGSSSEEQY
V gene: TRBV2; CDR3 protein: ASSESGDTGELF
V gene: TRBV15; CDR3 protein: ATSREGGTGPYEQY
V gene: TRBV7-2; CDR3 protein: ASSPGDGVPSGANVLT
V gene: TRBV9; CDR3 protein: ASSVGQGRSYEQY
V gene: TRBV7-2; CDR3 protein: ASSLGGLAQETQY
V gene: TRBV7-3; CDR3 protein: ASSSGPPEQF
V gene: TRBV9; CDR3 protein: ASSVGPGQGADTQY
V gene: TRBV6-6; CDR3 protein: ASSLGQNYGYT
V gene: TRBV5-8; CDR3 protein: ASSKYGTGGQETQY
V gene: TRBV30; CDR3 protein: AWSVTSGNGYT
V gene: TRBV5-4; CDR3 protein: ASSFQLTGAQEKTQY
V gene: TRBV4-2; CDR3 protein: ASSQERESETQY
V gene: TRBV10-3; CDR3 protein: AISETSVVGELF
V gene: TRBV3-1/TRBV3-2; CDR3 protein: ASSLGQGFRSPLH
V gene: TRBV7-9; CDR3 protein: ASSSSGRMNEQF
V gene: TRBV2; CDR3 protein: ASSEEYVRPLH
V gene: TRBV12-3/TRBV12-4; CDR3 protein: ASSLTNTGELF
V gene: TRBV9; CDR3 protein: ASSVGSISGNTIY
V gene: TRBV30; CDR3 protein: AWSVKRNTEAF
V gene: TRBV30; CDR3 protein: AWSNLGVASYEQY
V gene: TRBV15; CDR3 protein: ATSRDQLGTSPGELF
V gene: TRBV29-1; CDR3 protein: SVGEQGVGYGYT
V gene: TRBV3-1/TRBV3-2; CDR3 protein: ASSQVNGNNEQF
V gene: TRBV3-1/TRBV3-2; CDR3 protein: ASSAGTINSPLH
V gene: TRBV11-1; CDR3 protein: ASSLAGGSETQY
V gene: TRBV6-5; CDR3 protein: ASSPRLDGEQY
V gene: TRBV4-3; CDR3 protein: ASSQDFIGRSYTDTQY
V gene: TRBV5-6; CDR3 protein: ASSFAGTMNTGELF
V gene: TRBV29-1; CDR3 protein: SGRLAPSTDTQY
V gene: TRBV29-1; CDR3 protein: SAYGQINTEAF
V gene: TRBV2; CDR3 protein: ASRSQETQY
V gene: TRBV7-9; CDR3 protein: ASSRPLLEQF
V gene: TRBV27; CDR3 protein: ASSLYGFGGTDTQY
V gene: TRBV7-9; CDR3 protein: ASSLKGTGDSPLH
V gene: TRBV7-9; CDR3 protein: ASSVGQANNEQF
V gene: TRBV5-8; CDR3 protein: ASSRGLAGSYEQY
V gene: TRBV2; CDR3 protein: ASEGTRASTDTQY
V gene: TRBV7-2; CDR3 protein: ASSYAPTGGSSHEQY
V gene: TRBV7-2; CDR3 protein: ASSLVQRGYT
V gene: TRBV7-9; CDR3 protein: ASSPLSGPSYNEQF
V gene: TRBV7-2; CDR3 protein: ASSPRDRGSYGYT
V gene: TRBV5-4; CDR3 protein: ASSQAGGNEQY
V gene: TRBV28; CDR3 protein: ASSFGTGPNEKLF
V gene: TRBV2; CDR3 protein: ASSPGNQPQH